These 22 T cell receptor beta chains originate from one sample sequenced in a study of regulatory T cells in long-lasting Graves disease. Stated time point: persistent/refractory GD, antithyroid drugs over 5 years with positive TRAb. PBMCs were the source of the RNA used for TCR sequencing. Building of the TCR beta libraries involved iRepertoire HTBI primers and Arm-PCR of CDR3 regions. TCRdb itself ran the multiplex PCR reads through MiXCR, one entry per CDR3 protein. The sample shows 420,000 or so distinct CDR3 sequences, 20% to 30% of them seen only once. Source: peripheral blood mononuclear cells (PBMCs), taken when the disease was refractory, from a patient treated with antithyroid drugs. The receptors originated from a female donor with Graves disease.

V gene TRBV6-1 combines with J gene TRBJ1-3; D is unresolved. This CDR3 has 14 residues. Germline loops: CDR1 MNHNS, CDR2 SASEGT. V gave up 6 bases and J gave up 2 bases, with 11 bases separating them. CDR3 region: CASRPAGAGNTIYF. DNA of the CDR3: TGTGCCAGCAGGCCTGCAGGAGCTGGAAACACCATATATTTT.

This clonotype turned up a few times. V usage is TRBV19 and J usage is TRBJ1-5; TRBD1 matches at 7 bases. The CDR3 runs 14 residues. Trimming at V came to 8 bases and at J to 5 bases, leaving 9 bases not matched to a gene. Germline V lookup: CDR1 LNHDA, CDR2 SQIVND (reference sequence). This CDR3 reads CASDQGQSYQPQHF. CDR3 sequence (DNA): TGTGCCAGTGACCAGGGACAGAGTTATCAGCCCCAGCATTTT.

This clonotype has only a few counts. The chain links TRBV5-1 to TRBJ2-6, with 7 positions matching TRBD2. This CDR3 is built from 18 residues. The J segment lost 2 bases and the V segment lost 4 bases, leaving 12 bases of the junction unmatched. Germline loops: CDR1 SGHRS, CDR2 YFSETQ. The CDR3 sequence: CASSHGLGPETGANVLTF. CDR3 DNA: TGCGCCAGCAGCCATGGACTAGGTCCTGAGACTGGGGCCAACGTCCTGACTTTC. The full variable domain, with the rest looked up from reference TRBV5-1 and TRBJ2-6, is KAGVTQTPRYLIKTRGQQVTLSCSPISGHRSVSWYQQTPGQGLQFLFEYFSETQRNKGNFPGRFSGRQFSNSRSEMNVSTLELGDSALYLCASSHGLGPETGANVLTFGAGSRLTVL.

This clonotype was counted between two and nine times. The chain couples TRBV7-9 to TRBJ1-2; D not resolved. There are 14 residues in the CDR3. The germline CDR1 and CDR2 sequences are SEHNR and FQNEAQ (reference sequence). V was clipped by 6 bases and J by 7 bases, with 18 bases between them. The CDR3 nucleotides read TGTGCCAGCAGTTCTATACCCGGGTCGGTTGGCTACACCTTC. It encodes CASSSIPGSVGYTF.

The genes are TRBV28 and TRBJ1-6; perhaps TRBD1 as D (5 bases). CDR3 length equals 18 residues. The germline gives CDR1 MDHEN, CDR2 SYDVKM. V was shortened by 3 bases and J by 7 bases, with 22 bases between the two germline ends. This CDR3 is CASSFFFQGGARNSPLHF. As DNA, the CDR3 is TGTGCCAGCAGTTTCTTTTTTCAGGGTGGAGCGCGGAATTCACCCCTCCACTTT.

This clonotype was seen at least ten times. The gene calls are TRBV6-1 and TRBJ2-7, with TRBD1 as a possible D gene (5 bases). The CDR3 sequence is 14 residues long. V shed 7 bases and J shed 4 bases, with 17 bases lying between them. Germline CDR1 is MNHNS and CDR2 is SASEGT. In nucleotides, the CDR3 is TGTGCCAGCACCTCCCTGGGCAGGGTGTACGAGCAGTACTTC. It is translated as CASTSLGRVYEQYF.

This clonotype was observed a handful of times. The chain uses TRBV7-2 and TRBJ1-4; 9 bases map to TRBD1. CDR1 is SGHTA and CDR2 is FQGNSA in the germline V gene. CDR3 length equals 17 residues. V lost 4 bases to trimming and J lost 3 bases; unmatched junction nucleotides: 9. The CDR3 nucleotides read TGTGCCAGCAGCTCCGAGAGGGACAGGGTTCCTAATGAAAAACTGTTTTTT. It codes for CASSSERDRVPNEKLFF.

The chain combines TRBV30 with TRBJ2-2; tentative D call: TRBD1 (6 bases). The V gene's germline CDR1 is GTSNPN and CDR2 SVGIG (reference sequence). V was cut by 7 bases and J by 1 base, with 10 bases left in between. The length of the CDR3 is 13 residues. The DNA for the CDR3 is TGTGCCTTGAGCAGGGGGAACACCGGGGAGCTGTTTTTT. Protein product: CALSRGNTGELFF.

Only a few counts were recorded for this clonotype. This sequence joins TRBV3-1 and TRBJ1-1; TRBD1 is a possible D gene (5 bases). In germline, CDR1 is LGHDT, CDR2 YNNKEL (reference sequence). Trimming pared 4 bases from V and 5 bases from J, leaving 17 bases between. This CDR3 has 15 residues. CDR3 sequence reads: CASSLRARRDTEAFF. In DNA, the CDR3 is TGTGCCAGCAGCCTCAGGGCGCGCAGAGATACTGAAGCTTTCTTT.

On this clonotype itself: This may be a read error, as it is one base from a much larger clone. This chain links TRBV10-3 with TRBJ2-7; no firm D call. The CDR3 spans 15 residues. Per germline, CDR1 ENHRY and CDR2 SYGVKD. The CDR3 region is CAISESWGNHYERYF. In DNA, the CDR3 is TGTGCCATCAGTGAGTCGTGGGGTAACCACTACGAGCGGTACTTC.

The chain has TRBV18 and TRBJ1-2, with 9 bases that match TRBD1. The CDR3 is made up of 15 amino acids. Trimming at V came to 6 bases and at J to 7 bases, leaving 12 bases not matched to a gene. CDR1 and CDR2 from the germline V gene are KGHSH and LQKENI. CDR3 sequence (DNA): TGTGCCAGCTCGTACATCGGGACAGGGAGTTTTGGCTACACCTTC. As protein: CASSYIGTGSFGYTF.

This clonotype was counted a few times. This sequence joins TRBV30 and TRBJ2-6; D unclear. The CDR3 has 16 residues. Germline CDR1 reads GTSNPN; CDR2 reads SVGIG (reference sequence). The V gene lost 1 base and the J gene lost 3 bases, with 13 bases spanning the gap. DNA for the CDR3: TGTGCCTGGAGTGAGGACGGAATGATTGGGGCCAACGTCCTGACTTTC. Amino acids: CAWSEDGMIGANVLTF.

The chain has TRBV5-8 and TRBJ1-5, with D hard to call. CDR1 and CDR2 from the germline V gene are SGHTS and YDEGEE. The V and J ends lost 2 bases and 0 bases respectively, with 12 bases between them. This CDR3 spans 16 amino acids. The CDR3 loop is CASSFRVGSSNQPQHF. In DNA, the CDR3 is TGTGCCAGCAGCTTTCGGGTCGGATCTAGCAATCAGCCCCAGCATTTT.

This clonotype was seen a handful of times. The junction departs from the called germline gene at one end, perhaps through a read error. The chain carries TRBV29-1 and TRBJ1-2; D remains ambiguous. From germline, CDR1 is SQVTM and CDR2 ANQGSEA. This CDR3 spans 10 amino acids. The CDR3 is CSVESRDFSF. Here the CDR3 DNA reads TGCAGCGTTGAAAGCCGGGATTTTTCCTTC.

For this clonotype: Just one base apart from a much larger clone, this may be a read error. This chain connects TRBV6-9 to TRBJ2-7; D perhaps matches TRBD2 (6 bases). The germline V gene encodes CDR1 MNHGY and CDR2 SVAAGI. The CDR3 totals 16 residues. CDR3 residues: CAGSYSNPGEYYEQYF. CDR3 DNA: TGTGCCGGCAGTTACTCGAACCCGGGGGAGTACTACGAGCAGTACTTC.

This clonotype was seen ten or more times. The chain uses TRBV19 and TRBJ1-2, with D perhaps matching TRBD1 (5 bases). Trimming pared 4 bases from V and 4 bases from J, leaving 7 bases between. In germline, CDR1 is LNHDA, CDR2 SQIVND (reference sequence). The CDR3 runs to 12 residues. The CDR3 here is CASSRDAYGYTF. The CDR3 DNA is TGTGCCAGTAGTAGGGACGCCTATGGCTACACCTTC.

This chain connects TRBV18 to TRBJ1-5; weak D call: TRBD1 (6 bases). Trimming removed 5 bases at V and 5 bases at J, with 13 bases between. There are 14 residues in the CDR3. The germline CDR1 and CDR2 sequences are KGHSH and LQKENI. The CDR3 reads CASSTSGGDQPQHF. CDR3 DNA sequence: TGTGCCAGCTCAACCTCGGGGGGCGATCAGCCCCAGCATTTT.

This clonotype was picked up many times. V usage is TRBV2 and J usage is TRBJ1-2; the D gene is possibly TRBD1 (5 bases). Germline V lookup: CDR1 SNHLY, CDR2 FYNNEI. This CDR3 has 14 amino acids. V was clipped by 6 bases and J by 2 bases, with 13 bases between them. DNA of the CDR3: TGTGCCAGCAGGGAGGGACCGACGAACTATGGCTACACCTTC. Residues: CASREGPTNYGYTF.

At least ten counts were recorded for this clonotype. V and J are TRBV28 and TRBJ1-4; 7 positions match TRBD1. Trimming cost V 6 bases and J 8 bases; bases outside gene matches: 12. The CDR3 is made up of 15 amino acids. The germline CDR1 and CDR2 sequences are MDHEN and SYDVKM. CDR3 amino acids: CASSHPQGESEKLFF. The CDR3 region has the DNA TGTGCCAGCAGCCACCCGCAGGGGGAGTCGGAAAAACTGTTTTTT.

This clonotype has ten or more counts. This chain links TRBV28 with TRBJ2-7; possibly TRBD2 for D (5 bases). CDR1 and CDR2 from the germline V gene are MDHEN and SYDVKM. Trimming left V 8 bases short and J 5 bases short, with 19 bases between. CDR3 length: 14 residues. This CDR3 reads CASLNVAGVHEQYF. CDR3 nucleotides: TGTGCCAGCCTCAACGTTGCGGGTGTCCACGAGCAGTACTTC.

The chain couples TRBV11-2 to TRBJ2-6; D might be TRBD1 or TRBD2, each matching 5 bases. Trimming left V 1 base short and J 4 bases short, with 14 bases between. The CDR3 contains 17 residues. Germline V gene data show CDR1 as SGHAT and CDR2 as FQNNGV. CDR3: CASSLGWDGEGANVLTF. The CDR3 region has the DNA TGTGCCAGCAGCTTAGGGTGGGACGGGGAGGGGGCCAACGTCCTGACTTTC.

Many counts were recorded for this clonotype. This chain links TRBV10-3 with TRBJ2-6; D ambiguous. V was pared by 2 bases and J by 0 bases, with 5 bases between. The CDR3 runs to 15 residues. Germline loops: CDR1 ENHRY, CDR2 SYGVKD. The CDR3 DNA follows: TGTGCCATCAGTGAGAGCAACTCTGGGGCCAACGTCCTGACTTTC. It specifies CAISESNSGANVLTF.